Shown below are 24 T cell receptor beta chains from a single sample sequenced in a study of shared clonotypes between healthy human individuals. Clones were read by immunoSEQ multiplex PCR, and TCRdb kept only the in-frame ones, dropping some. The table includes some 530,000 clones, approximately 82% detected once. Sequencing was performed on PBMCs. These TCRs come from a woman in her 40s in good health. Some clones in this sample may be carry-over from other donors' samples.

The chain has TRBV19 and TRBJ2-7, with TRBD1 identical over 10 bases. J lost 2 bases, V lost 3 bases, and 4 bases had no gene match. The CDR3 has 15 amino acids. The V gene's germline CDR1 is LNHDA and CDR2 SQIVND (reference sequence). In nucleotides, the CDR3 is TGTGCCAGTAGTATTAGTGGGACAGGGGCCTACGAGCAGTACTTC. The encoded protein is CASSISGTGAYEQYF.

The sample holds many counts of this clone. The chain carries TRBV2 and TRBJ2-7; 11 nucleotides line up with TRBD1. Germline V gene lookup returns CDR1 SNHLY and CDR2 FYNNEI. V was pared by 6 bases and J by 2 bases, with 3 bases of the junction left unmatched. The CDR3 consists of 14 residues. As DNA, the CDR3 is TGTGCCAGCAGCAGGGACAGGGGGGCCTACGAGCAGTACTTC. Protein sequence: CASSRDRGAYEQYF.

This clone has a single count. The rearrangement joins TRBV5-5 to TRBJ2-2; 8 bases agree with TRBD2. CDR1 is SGHKS, CDR2 YYEKEE, per germline (reference sequence). V shed 4 bases and J 0 bases; nucleotides not matched to a gene: 2. The CDR3 is 15 residues long. Written as DNA, the CDR3 is TGTGCCAGCAGCCCGGGACTAGCGAACACCGGGGAGCTGTTTTTT. It encodes CASSPGLANTGELFF. The variable domain in full, with the rest retrieved from reference TRBV5-5 and TRBJ2-2, is DAGVTQSPTHLIKTRGQQVTLRCSPISGHKSVSWYQQVLGQGPQFIFQYYEKEERGRGNFPDRFSARQFPNYSSELNVNALLLGDSALYLCASSPGLANTGELFFGEGSRLTVL.

V is TRBV7-8 and J is TRBJ1-3; the D is unclear. V shed 5 bases and J shed 3 bases, with 11 bases lying between them. CDR1 is SGHVS, CDR2 FQNEAQ, per germline. The CDR3 has 14 residues. The CDR3 bases are TGTGCCAGCAGCCCCCATCGTGATGGAAACACCATATATTTT. It translates to CASSPHRDGNTIYF.

This chain links TRBV2 with TRBJ1-4; no clear D gene. The germline gives CDR1 SNHLY, CDR2 FYNNEI. This CDR3 spans 14 amino acids. V was shortened by 7 bases and J by 8 bases, with 17 bases between the two germline ends. The CDR3 loop is CASKTREEVEKLFF. Written as DNA, the CDR3 is TGTGCCAGCAAGACCCGGGAGGAGGTCGAAAAACTGTTTTTT.

The J gene is TRBJ1-2, the V gene TRBV27; D is unclear. Per germline, CDR1 MNHEY and CDR2 SMNVEV (reference sequence). The V end was cut by 0 bases, the J end by 7 bases, with 9 bases between. The CDR3 is made up of 13 amino acids. In DNA, the CDR3 is TGTGCCAGCAGTTTATCGGGGATAAGTGGCTACACCTTC. Protein sequence: CASSLSGISGYTF.

The chain has TRBV19 and TRBJ1-2; perhaps TRBD1 as D (5 bases). Germline assignment: CDR1 LNHDA and CDR2 SQIVND (reference sequence). V lost 7 bases, J lost 1 base, and 13 bases lay in between. This CDR3 spans 14 amino acids. The CDR3, as DNA: TGTGCCAGTACAGGGCTAGACGGTAACTATGGCTACACCTTC. Protein product: CASTGLDGNYGYTF.

CDR3 loop: CASSGGTGANEKLFF. The CDR3 DNA follows: TGTGCCAGCAGTGGGGGGACAGGTGCAAATGAAAAACTGTTTTTT. V is TRBV6-5 and J is TRBJ1-4, with 8 bases lining up with TRBD1. The V gene's germline CDR1 is MNHEY and CDR2 SVGAGI. There are 15 residues in the CDR3. V lost 5 bases, J lost 5 bases, and 7 bases stayed unmatched.

The sample holds one count of this clone. The V call is TRBV30, the J call TRBJ1-5, with unresolved D. CDR1 is GTSNPN, CDR2 SVGIG, per germline (reference sequence). Trimming removed 5 bases at V and 4 bases at J, with 12 bases between. CDR3 length equals 13 residues. The DNA for the CDR3 is TGTGCCTGGGGGGTCGGTCCTAATCAGCCCCAGCATTTT. Translation gives CAWGVGPNQPQHF.

The chain combines TRBV28 with TRBJ1-4; D unresolved. V dropped 7 bases and J dropped 7 bases, with 16 bases sitting between them. This CDR3 is built from 14 residues. The germline V gene has CDR1 MDHEN and CDR2 SYDVKM. The CDR3 here is CASTLGGLREKLFF. The DNA for the CDR3 is TGTGCCAGCACCCTCGGAGGATTACGTGAAAAACTGTTTTTT. Supplemented by reference TRBV28 and TRBJ1-4, the full variable domain reads DVKVTQSSRYLVKRTGEKVFLECVQDMDHENMFWYRQDPGLGLRLIYFSYDVKMKEKGDIPEGYSVSREKKERFSLILESASTNQTSMYLCASTLGGLREKLFFGSGTQLSVL.

In this sample, this clone turned up many times. Other DNA sequences in this sample translate to the same CDR3. The CDR3 DNA reads TGTGCCACCAGCAGACGAAGGACAGGGACCATCAATCAGCCCCAGCATTTT. This codes for CATSRRRTGTINQPQHF. V and J are TRBV15 and TRBJ1-5, with 8 positions matching TRBD1. The V and J ends lost 2 bases and 3 bases, in that order; junction bases with no gene match: 9. The CDR3 extends over 17 amino acids. Looked up from germline, CDR1 is LNHNV and CDR2 is YYDKDF (reference sequence).

The chain combines TRBV2 with TRBJ1-2; 9 bases are a match to TRBD1. The CDR3 has 12 residues. The V gene end was trimmed by 8 bases and the J gene end by 8 bases; junction bases not matched to a gene: 6. Germline CDR1 and CDR2: SNHLY and FYNNEI. CDR3 coding DNA: TGTGCCAGCTCCGGGACAGGGAGCGGCTACACCTTC. It codes for CASSGTGSGYTF.

A word on this clone: Being one base from a much bigger clone, this may be a read error. The V and J genes are TRBV7-3 and TRBJ2-6; D not certain. This CDR3 has 15 amino acids. V was trimmed by 5 bases and J by 0 bases, leaving 8 bases between them. Germline V CDR1 and CDR2: SGHTA, FQGTGA. CDR3 loop: CASSRDNSGANVLTF. The CDR3 nucleotides are TGTGCCAGCAGCCGCGACAACTCTGGGGCCAACGTCCTGACTTTC.

This clone was recorded once. This rearrangement joins TRBV10-3 to TRBJ1-2; D is perhaps TRBD1 (5 bases). The CDR3 loop spans 17 amino acids. Germline V CDR1 and CDR2: ENHRY, SYGVKD. The ends were cut back, 0 bases at V and 4 bases at J, with 18 bases in the middle. The CDR3 bases are TGTGCCATCAGTGAGTCGCTTGTCAGGGCGAGAATCTATGGCTACACCTTC. Translated, it gives CAISESLVRARIYGYTF.

This clone came up a few times. The rearrangement links TRBV11-2 to TRBJ2-7, with 10 positions matching TRBD2. V shed 5 bases, J shed 0 bases, and the junction held 4 bases outside the gene matches. CDR1 and CDR2 (germline): SGHAT, FQNNGV. This CDR3 contains 15 residues. The CDR3 sequence is CASSRLAGSSYEQYF. In nucleotides, the CDR3 is TGTGCCAGCAGCCGACTAGCGGGTTCCTCCTACGAGCAGTACTTC.

The chain joins TRBV7-3 to TRBJ2-1, with D possibly called TRBD1 or TRBD2 (5 bases each). The CDR3 runs 15 residues. Deletions cut 0 bases from V and 9 bases from J, with 15 bases between. CDR1 and CDR2 (germline): SGHTA, FQGTGA. As DNA, the CDR3 is TGTGCCAGCAGCTTAACGGGAACGGGACGGAGTGAGCAGTTCTTC. It encodes CASSLTGTGRSEQFF.

The chain recombines TRBV4-1 with TRBJ2-5, with D uncertain. There are 15 residues in the CDR3. V dropped 1 base and J dropped 1 base, with 10 bases sitting between them. Germline values: CDR1 MGHRA, CDR2 YSYEKL. CDR3 region: CASSQVTGRQETQYF. Here the CDR3 DNA reads TGCGCCAGCAGCCAAGTAACTGGGCGCCAAGAGACCCAGTACTTC.

This clone was counted many times. V usage is TRBV28 and J usage is TRBJ2-1, with D maybe TRBD1 (5 bases). Per the germline V gene, CDR1 is MDHEN and CDR2 is SYDVKM. Trimming shortened V by 7 bases and J by 6 bases, and 16 bases separated the two germline ends. The CDR3 loop spans 14 amino acids. The CDR3 protein is CASTLGASGNEQFF. The DNA of the CDR3 is TGTGCCAGCACCCTTGGGGCTAGTGGCAATGAGCAGTTCTTC.

The chain joins TRBV9 to TRBJ1-2; TRBD1 matches at 7 bases. This CDR3 comprises 14 residues. V lost 0 bases to trimming and J lost 7 bases; unmatched junction nucleotides: 6. Germline V gene data show CDR1 as SGDLS and CDR2 as YYNGEE. The CDR3 protein is CASSVVETGFGYTF. The DNA of the CDR3 is TGTGCCAGCAGCGTAGTGGAGACAGGGTTTGGCTACACCTTC.

This clone was detected a few times. This chain links TRBV20-1 with TRBJ1-1; unclear D gene. This CDR3 has 10 residues. Germline V CDR1 and CDR2: DFQATT, SNEGSKA (reference sequence). V lost 3 bases, J lost 4 bases, and 3 bases lay in between. CDR3 nucleotides: TGCAGTGCTAGGTTCACTGAAGCTTTCTTT. Amino acid sequence: CSARFTEAFF.

The rearrangement joins TRBV7-9 to TRBJ2-7; 10 bases line up with TRBD1. The J segment lost 3 bases and the V segment lost 5 bases, leaving 4 bases of the junction unmatched. This CDR3 spans 14 amino acids. Germline V gives CDR1 SEHNR, CDR2 FQNEAQ (reference sequence). This chain's CDR3 is CASSARTGGYEQYF. In DNA, the CDR3 is TGTGCCAGCAGCGCCAGGACAGGGGGCTACGAGCAGTACTTC.

The chain joins TRBV19 to TRBJ2-5; TRBD2 agrees at 9 bases. Trimming removed 5 bases from V and 5 bases from J; junction bases left unmatched: 9. Germline V lookup: CDR1 LNHDA, CDR2 SQIVND (reference sequence). The CDR3 is 15 amino acids. CDR3 sequence reads: CASSPAREGGETQYF. The CDR3 region has the DNA TGTGCCAGTAGTCCTGCGCGGGAGGGTGGGGAGACCCAGTACTTC.

J is TRBJ2-3 and V is TRBV7-3, with 7 bases fitting TRBD1. This CDR3 is built from 16 residues. Germline V gene data show CDR1 as SGHTA and CDR2 as FQGTGA. Unmatched junction bases numbered 10, after V lost 5 bases and J lost 2 bases. The CDR3 loop is CASSLLTGQSTDTQYF. The CDR3 bases are TGTGCCAGCAGCCTTTTGACAGGGCAGTCCACAGATACGCAGTATTTT.

The V gene is TRBV5-4, the J gene TRBJ2-1; 7 bases are shared with TRBD2. The V segment lost 0 bases and the J segment 6 bases; nucleotides outside the gene matches: 12. This CDR3 spans 17 amino acids. CDR1 and CDR2 (germline): SGHNT, YYREEE (reference sequence). CDR3 residues: CASSLAGRGRAFNEQFF. The CDR3, as DNA: TGTGCCAGCAGCTTGGCAGGGAGAGGGAGGGCGTTCAATGAGCAGTTCTTC.